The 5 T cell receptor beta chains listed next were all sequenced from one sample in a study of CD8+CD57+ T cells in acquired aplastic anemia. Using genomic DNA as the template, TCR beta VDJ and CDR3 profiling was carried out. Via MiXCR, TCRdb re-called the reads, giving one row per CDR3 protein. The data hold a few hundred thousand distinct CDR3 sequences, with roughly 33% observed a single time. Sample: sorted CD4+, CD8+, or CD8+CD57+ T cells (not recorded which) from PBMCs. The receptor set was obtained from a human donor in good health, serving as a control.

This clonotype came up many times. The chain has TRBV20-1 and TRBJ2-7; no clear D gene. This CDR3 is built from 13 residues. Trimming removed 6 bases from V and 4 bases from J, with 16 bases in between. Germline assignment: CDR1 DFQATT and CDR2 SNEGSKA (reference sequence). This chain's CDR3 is CSAVAPDGYEQYF. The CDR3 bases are TGCAGTGCCGTTGCACCCGACGGGTACGAGCAGTACTTC.

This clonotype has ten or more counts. The CDR3 DNA reads TGTGCCAGCTTGTGGAGGGGCCACTCTGGGGCCAACGTCCTGACTTTC. Translating it yields CASLWRGHSGANVLTF. V usage is TRBV19 and J usage is TRBJ2-6; D is possibly TRBD2 (6 bases). Trimming shortened V by 9 bases and J by 0 bases, and 15 bases separated the two germline ends. This CDR3 region has 16 residues. Germline V gene lookup returns CDR1 LNHDA and CDR2 SQIVND (reference sequence).

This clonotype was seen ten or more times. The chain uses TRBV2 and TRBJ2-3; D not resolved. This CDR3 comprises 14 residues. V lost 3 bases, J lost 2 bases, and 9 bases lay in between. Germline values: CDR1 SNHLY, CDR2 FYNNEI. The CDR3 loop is CASSDNHYTDTQYF. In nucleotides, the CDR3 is TGTGCCAGCAGTGACAATCACTACACAGATACGCAGTATTTT.

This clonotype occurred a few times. The CDR3 spells CASSQVTRNEQFF. The CDR3 region has the DNA TGTGCCAGCAGCCAAGTAACCCGCAATGAGCAGTTCTTC. The chain employs TRBV3-1 and TRBJ2-1; D not certain. This CDR3 has 13 residues. Germline CDR1 and CDR2: LGHDT and YNNKEL (reference sequence). Trimming shortened V by 1 base and J by 6 bases, and 7 bases separated the two germline ends.

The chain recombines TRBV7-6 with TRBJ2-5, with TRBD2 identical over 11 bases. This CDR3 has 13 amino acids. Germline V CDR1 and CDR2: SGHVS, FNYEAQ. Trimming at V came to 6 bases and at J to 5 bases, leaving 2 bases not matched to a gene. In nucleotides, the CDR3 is TGTGCCAGCAGACCTAGCGGGAGGGAGACCCAGTACTTC. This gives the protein CASRPSGRETQYF. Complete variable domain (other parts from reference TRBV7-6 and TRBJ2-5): GAGVSQSPRYKVTKRGQDVALRCDPISGHVSLYWYRQALGQGPEFLTYFNYEAQQDKSGLPNDRFSAERPEGSISTLTIQRTEQRDSAMYRCASRPSGRETQYFGPGTRLLVL.